This T cell receptor (beta chain) was identified during a study of spatial heterogeneity in lung cancer. This CDR3 is 14 amino acids long. Trimming removed 4 bases at V and 2 bases at J, with 11 bases between. Germline values: CDR1 SGHRS, CDR2 YFSETQ. This clonotype appeared many times. The sample's time point: sample taken at primary tumor resection. TCRs were sequenced from unsorted whole RNA of tumor, nontumor lung or PBMC. TCRdb processed the 5' RACE reads anew with MiXCR; each CDR3 protein has one entry. The table lists fewer than 45,000 distinct CDR3 sequences, 6.5% to 8.5% of them singletons, with roughly 45% in the top ten.

The chain recombines TRBV5-1 with TRBJ2-3; D unresolved. The TCR was taken from a female donor with early-stage non-small cell lung cancer. The sequenced sample was PBMCs, obtained at surgery. CDR3 in DNA: TGCGCCAGCAGCGCCACCGGGTTCACAGATACGCAGTATTTT. This sequence encodes CASSATGFTDTQYF.